The clone carrying this T cell receptor (beta chain) was picked up a small number of times. As yet, its antigen is unknown. Per germline, CDR1 MNHEY and CDR2 SVGEGT. The CDR3 has 15 amino acids. V shed 0 bases and J shed 8 bases, with 14 bases lying between them. From the RT-PCR reads, TCRdb called clonotypes with MiXCR, one entry per CDR3 protein. Counted here are roughly 700,000 distinct CDR3 sequences, 14% occurring once; the ten biggest clones make up less than 7%. These data are taken from a study of response to subunit inactivated influenza vaccine. The study, taken as a whole, reports: New T cells are recruited in small numbers by each seasonal influenza vaccination, according to the authors' suggestion.

The receptor's source is a man over 45 who received an inactivated influenza vaccine. Sequencing used PBMCs from blood, obtained 14 days before vaccination. The genes are TRBV6-2 or TRBV6-3 and TRBJ2-1; D is unclear. As DNA, the CDR3 is TGTGCCAGCAGTTACTCGAATTTGGGGTTCGATGAGCAGTTCTTC. Translation: CASSYSNLGFDEQFF.